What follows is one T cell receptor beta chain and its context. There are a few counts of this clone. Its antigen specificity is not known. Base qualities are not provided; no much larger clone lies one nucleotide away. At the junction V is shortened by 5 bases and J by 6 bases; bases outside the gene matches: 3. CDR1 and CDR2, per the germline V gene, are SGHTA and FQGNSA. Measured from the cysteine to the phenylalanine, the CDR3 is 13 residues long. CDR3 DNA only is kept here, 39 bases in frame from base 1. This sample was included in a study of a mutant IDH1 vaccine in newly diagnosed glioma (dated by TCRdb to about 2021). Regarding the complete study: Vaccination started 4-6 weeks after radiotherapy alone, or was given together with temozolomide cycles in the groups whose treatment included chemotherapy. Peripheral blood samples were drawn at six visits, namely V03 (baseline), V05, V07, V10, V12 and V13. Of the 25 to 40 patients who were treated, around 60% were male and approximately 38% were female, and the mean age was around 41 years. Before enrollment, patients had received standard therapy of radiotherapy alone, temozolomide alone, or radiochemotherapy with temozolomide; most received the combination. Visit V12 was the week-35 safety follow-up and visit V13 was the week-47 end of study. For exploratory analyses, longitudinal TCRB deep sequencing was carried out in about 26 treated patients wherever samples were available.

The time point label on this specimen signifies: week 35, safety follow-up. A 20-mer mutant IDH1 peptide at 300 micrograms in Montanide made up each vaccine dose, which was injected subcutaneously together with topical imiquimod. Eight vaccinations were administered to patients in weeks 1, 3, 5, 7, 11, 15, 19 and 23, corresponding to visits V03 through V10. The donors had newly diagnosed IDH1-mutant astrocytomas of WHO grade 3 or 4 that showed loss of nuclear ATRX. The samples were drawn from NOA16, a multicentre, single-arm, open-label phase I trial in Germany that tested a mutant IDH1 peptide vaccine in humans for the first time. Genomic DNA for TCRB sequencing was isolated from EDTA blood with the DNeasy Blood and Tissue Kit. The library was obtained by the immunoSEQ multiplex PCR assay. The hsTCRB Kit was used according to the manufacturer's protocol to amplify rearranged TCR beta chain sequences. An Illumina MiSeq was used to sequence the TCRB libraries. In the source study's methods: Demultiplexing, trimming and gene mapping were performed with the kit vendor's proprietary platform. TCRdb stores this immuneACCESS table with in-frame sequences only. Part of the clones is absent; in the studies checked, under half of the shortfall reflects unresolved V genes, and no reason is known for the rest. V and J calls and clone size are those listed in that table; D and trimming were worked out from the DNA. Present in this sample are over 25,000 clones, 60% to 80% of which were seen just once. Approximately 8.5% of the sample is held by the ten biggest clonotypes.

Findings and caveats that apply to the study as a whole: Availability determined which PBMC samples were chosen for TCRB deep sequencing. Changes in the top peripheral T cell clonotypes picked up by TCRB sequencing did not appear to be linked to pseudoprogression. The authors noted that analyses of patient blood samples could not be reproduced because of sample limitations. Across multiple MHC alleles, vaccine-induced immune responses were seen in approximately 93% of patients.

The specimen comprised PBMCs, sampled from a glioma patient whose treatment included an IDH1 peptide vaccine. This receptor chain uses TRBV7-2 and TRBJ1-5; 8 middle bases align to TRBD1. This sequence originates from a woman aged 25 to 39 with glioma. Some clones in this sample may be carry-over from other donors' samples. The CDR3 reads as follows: CASSADRVQPQHF. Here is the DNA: TGTGCCAGCAGCGCGGACAGGGTTCAGCCCCAGCATTTT.